The 26 T cell receptor beta chains below come from one sample, sequenced in a study of blood T cell repertoires in COVID-19. Measured with immunoSEQ multiplex PCR; TCRdb has only the in-frame clones, and not every one. This sample has 300,000 to 400,000 clones, with about 89% found just once. The sequenced sample consisted of peripheral blood. The receptors shown here come from a woman aged 50 to 60 with COVID-19, enrolled during active disease.

On this clone itself: The junction and the germline gene differ at one end; a read error may be behind it. The V gene is TRBV6-5, the J gene TRBJ1-2, with D perhaps TRBD1 (5 bases). The CDR3 is 11 residues long. Germline CDR1 reads MNHEY; CDR2 reads SVGAGI. The CDR3 spells CASALAGGIPF. CDR3 nucleotide sequence: TGTGCCAGCGCTCTCGCCGGGGGTATCCCCTTC.

This sequence joins TRBV2 and TRBJ1-2; 7 positions agree with TRBD1. CDR1 is SNHLY and CDR2 is FYNNEI in the germline V gene. J gave up 5 bases and V 1 base, and 10 bases lay outside the gene matches. This CDR3 region has 16 residues. CDR3 sequence reads: CASSEVRAGGLYGYTF. Written as DNA, the CDR3 is TGTGCCAGCAGTGAAGTAAGGGCAGGGGGGCTTTATGGCTACACCTTC.

This clone was found once. At one end the junction does not follow the germline gene, possibly because of a read error. The chain employs TRBV5-1 and TRBJ2-1; weak D call: TRBD2 (6 bases). The CDR3 extends over 14 amino acids. The V gene's germline CDR1 is SGHRS and CDR2 YFSETQ. CDR3 in amino acids: CASSLASAYNEQFF. DNA for the CDR3: TGCGCCAGCAGCTTGGCTAGCGCCTATAATGAGCAGTTCTTC.

This clone has just a few counts. J is TRBJ2-7 and V is TRBV12-5, with 11 bases fitting TRBD1. CDR3 length equals 15 residues. Germline CDR1 is LGHNT and CDR2 is FRNRAP. J lost 5 bases, V lost 5 bases, and 8 bases had no gene match. CDR3 sequence: CASGPGQGAWNEQYF. CDR3 coding DNA: TGTGCTAGTGGTCCCGGACAGGGGGCTTGGAACGAGCAGTACTTC.

V and J are TRBV4-1 and TRBJ2-1, with 9 bases aligning to TRBD2. The V and J ends lost 0 bases and 1 base, in that order; junction bases with no gene match: 19. The CDR3 spans 22 residues. The germline V gene encodes CDR1 MGHRA and CDR2 YSYEKL. In DNA, the CDR3 is TGCGCCAGCAGCCAAGATTTTGGAGCTAGCGGGAATGAACCCCCTTCCTACAATGAGCAGTTCTTC. Its translation is CASSQDFGASGNEPPSYNEQFF.

This clone came up a few times. The rearrangement links TRBV30 to TRBJ2-7, with D uncertain. The V and J ends lost 1 base and 4 bases respectively, with 5 bases between them. Germline V gene data show CDR1 as GTSNPN and CDR2 as SVGIG (reference sequence). The CDR3 contains 11 residues. The CDR3 is CAWSATYEQYF. The CDR3 region has the DNA TGTGCCTGGAGTGCCACTTACGAGCAGTACTTC.

V is TRBV19 and J is TRBJ2-4; 7 bases map to TRBD2. Germline values: CDR1 LNHDA, CDR2 SQIVND (reference sequence). The CDR3 loop spans 15 amino acids. The ends lost 3 bases at V and 1 base at J; junction bases unmatched: 3. CDR3 DNA: TGTGCCAGTAGTATGGACGGGAGGGCCAAAAACATTCAGTACTTC. Residues: CASSMDGRAKNIQYF.

J is TRBJ2-1 and V is TRBV5-1; 10 bases align to TRBD1. The ends lost 2 bases at V and 9 bases at J; junction bases unmatched: 5. This CDR3 is 14 amino acids long. Looked up from germline, CDR1 is SGHRS and CDR2 is YFSETQ. The CDR3 here is CASSLGTGVGEQFF. CDR3 nucleotide sequence: TGCGCCAGCAGCTTAGGGACAGGGGTCGGTGAGCAGTTCTTC.

The chain recombines TRBV5-1 with TRBJ1-5; the D gene is possibly TRBD1 (6 bases). CDR1 SGHRS and CDR2 YFSETQ come from the germline V gene. Trimming left V 0 bases short and J 6 bases short, with 10 bases between. The CDR3 loop spans 14 amino acids. Here the CDR3 DNA reads TGCGCCAGCAGCTTGGAACAGGGTGGTCAGCCCCAGCATTTT. Translated, it gives CASSLEQGGQPQHF.

This rearrangement joins TRBV6-5 to TRBJ1-5, with TRBD1 matching 9 bases. The CDR3 is 15 residues long. Trimming removed 7 bases from V and 3 bases from J; junction bases left unmatched: 7. The germline CDR1 and CDR2 sequences are MNHEY and SVGAGI. The CDR3 here is CASTSGTGTNQPQHF. CDR3 DNA: TGTGCCAGCACCTCCGGGACAGGGACCAATCAGCCCCAGCATTTT.

V usage is TRBV18 and J usage is TRBJ1-1; 8 bases are shared with TRBD1. Germline CDR1 is KGHSH and CDR2 is LQKENI. V lost 3 bases, J lost 12 bases, and 9 bases stayed unmatched. The CDR3 sequence is 13 residues long. The CDR3 DNA is TGTGCCAGCTCACCCGACAGGGGCATTACAACTTTCTTT. This sequence encodes CASSPDRGITTFF.

V is TRBV6-5 and J is TRBJ2-7; D unresolved. Germline V gives CDR1 MNHEY, CDR2 SVGAGI. Between the trimmed V and J ends, which lost 0 bases and 2 bases, there was a span of 8 bases. This CDR3 contains 14 residues. The CDR3 region is CASSYSRYAYEQYF. The CDR3 DNA follows: TGTGCCAGCAGTTACTCGAGGTACGCCTACGAGCAGTACTTC.

The rearrangement links TRBV19 to TRBJ2-2; 9 nucleotides line up with TRBD1. V was clipped by 2 bases and J by 2 bases; unmatched bases: 9. This CDR3 spans 18 amino acids. Germline assignment: CDR1 LNHDA and CDR2 SQIVND (reference sequence). CDR3 residues: CASSISGQGSVNTGELFF. In DNA form, the CDR3 reads TGTGCCAGTAGTATATCCGGACAGGGGTCCGTCAACACCGGGGAGCTGTTTTTT.

This clone was detected only once. The genes are TRBV27 and TRBJ2-2; 8 nucleotides line up with TRBD1. Germline-derived CDR1 and CDR2 are MNHEY and SMNVEV (reference sequence). This CDR3 region has 16 residues. J gave up 0 bases and V 5 bases, and 5 bases lay outside the gene matches. CDR3 loop: CASSRRQGPNTGELFF. CDR3 nucleotide sequence: TGTGCCAGCAGTCGTCGACAGGGGCCGAACACCGGGGAGCTGTTTTTT.

The chain recombines TRBV6-5 with TRBJ2-1; 7 nucleotides line up with TRBD1. The germline V gene encodes CDR1 MNHEY and CDR2 SVGAGI. Germline trimming cut 2 bases from V and 4 bases from J; bases unmatched to any gene: 2. This CDR3 is 14 amino acids long. The CDR3 here is CASSYGTEYNEQFF. DNA of the CDR3: TGTGCCAGCAGTTACGGGACAGAGTACAATGAGCAGTTCTTC.

This clone was detected once. The chain has TRBV5-1 and TRBJ1-4, with TRBD1 matching over 9 bases. This CDR3 spans 14 amino acids. CDR1 is SGHRS and CDR2 is YFSETQ in the germline V gene. The V gene end was trimmed by 2 bases and the J gene end by 5 bases; junction bases not matched to a gene: 1. The CDR3 region is CASSLGTGNEKLFF. The CDR3 DNA follows: TGCGCCAGCAGCTTAGGGACAGGGAATGAAAAACTGTTTTTT.

The chain combines TRBV12-5 with TRBJ2-3; the D is unclear. This CDR3 is 13 amino acids long. Germline V CDR1 and CDR2: LGHNT, FRNRAP. Trimming removed 2 bases at V and 4 bases at J, with 7 bases between. In nucleotides, the CDR3 is TGTGCTAGTGGTTTGAGTGGAGCAGATACGCAGTATTTT. Its translation: CASGLSGADTQYF.

This chain connects TRBV18 to TRBJ1-1; D may be TRBD1 (6 bases). The CDR3 sequence is 14 residues long. Per the germline V gene, CDR1 is KGHSH and CDR2 is LQKENI. Trimming left V 2 bases short and J 6 bases short, with 13 bases between. The CDR3 protein is CASSPTGRGAEAFF. In DNA, the CDR3 is TGTGCCAGCTCACCAACCGGCAGGGGCGCTGAAGCTTTCTTT.

The rearrangement uses TRBV2 and TRBJ2-2, with 7 bases lining up with TRBD2. With V trimmed by 4 bases and J by 1 base, 6 bases remained unmatched. The germline V gene has CDR1 SNHLY and CDR2 FYNNEI. The CDR3 contains 16 residues. This CDR3 reads CASSVPSSGNTGELFF. The CDR3 DNA reads as TGTGCCAGCAGTGTGCCGTCTAGCGGGAACACCGGGGAGCTGTTTTTT.

This clone was counted between two and nine times. The rearrangement joins TRBV29-1 to TRBJ1-2, with 8 bases matching TRBD1. The V segment lost 3 bases and the J segment 5 bases; nucleotides outside the gene matches: 8. The CDR3 has 14 residues. The germline gives CDR1 SQVTM, CDR2 ANQGSEA. Here the CDR3 reads CSVDRTGPLYGYTF. In nucleotides, the CDR3 is TGCAGCGTTGATCGGACAGGGCCGCTATATGGCTACACCTTC.

On this clone itself: One end of the junction is discordant with germline, which a read error may explain. The gene calls are TRBV30 and TRBJ1-6; no clear D. Looked up from germline, CDR1 is GTSNPN and CDR2 is SVGIG (reference sequence). CDR3 size: 13 residues. The CDR3 region is CAWSPSSNSPLHF. CDR3 in DNA: TGTGCCTGGAGTCCCTCCTCTAATTCACCCCTCCACTTT.

CDR3 sequence (DNA): TGTGCCAGCAGCTTAAGCGGAGCAGGGGTTAAGGAGACCCAGTACTTC. Residues: CASSLSGAGVKETQYF. V is TRBV7-9 and J is TRBJ2-5, with D possibly being TRBD1 (6 bases). Germline V gene data show CDR1 as SEHNR and CDR2 as FQNEAQ (reference sequence). The CDR3 consists of 16 residues. V lost 2 bases and J 5 bases, leaving 18 bases between the germline ends.

The CDR3 protein is CASSLTGDGYTF. CDR3 sequence (DNA): TGTGCCAGCAGCCTTACAGGGGATGGCTACACCTTC. This sequence joins TRBV7-2 and TRBJ1-2; 7 bases map to TRBD1. This CDR3 has 12 residues. With V trimmed by 5 bases and J by 6 bases, 3 bases remained unmatched. The germline gives CDR1 SGHTA, CDR2 FQGNSA.

This chain uses TRBV6-2 or TRBV6-3 with TRBJ1-2; 7 bases map to TRBD1. Germline lookup yields CDR1 MNHEY and CDR2 SVGEGT. The CDR3 contains 17 residues. V was clipped by 2 bases and J by 0 bases; unmatched bases: 9. The CDR3 loop reads CASSYPRQGPANYGYTF. The CDR3 bases are TGTGCCAGCAGTTACCCTCGACAGGGACCAGCTAACTATGGCTACACCTTC.

The chain links TRBV5-5 to TRBJ1-2; 7 bases line up with TRBD1. From germline, CDR1 is SGHKS and CDR2 YYEKEE (reference sequence). This CDR3 comprises 13 residues. Trimming removed 5 bases from V and 5 bases from J; junction bases left unmatched: 6. For the CDR3, the DNA is TGTGCCAGCAGGGAAGCACAGGGGTATGGCTACACCTTC. Protein: CASREAQGYGYTF. The full variable domain, its missing parts supplied by reference TRBV5-5 and TRBJ1-2, is DAGVTQSPTHLIKTRGQQVTLRCSPISGHKSVSWYQQVLGQGPQFIFQYYEKEERGRGNFPDRFSARQFPNYSSELNVNALLLGDSALYLCASREAQGYGYTFGSGTRLTVV.

In DNA form, the CDR3 reads TGTGCCACCAGGGACAGGGTCACAGATACGCAGTATTTT. Its protein is CATRDRVTDTQYF. The chain links TRBV24-1 to TRBJ2-3; 8 nucleotides align to TRBD1. Trimming cost V 7 bases and J 2 bases; bases outside gene matches: 1. The CDR3 runs 13 residues. Germline CDR1 reads KGHDR; CDR2 reads SFDVKD.